These T cell receptor beta chains were read from a single sample in a study of cytomegalovirus exposure and HLA in healthy donors. Data came from immunoSEQ multiplex PCR; TCRdb stores just in-frame clones and leaves some out. Of roughly 180,000 clones detected, roughly 10% appear once; the ten largest clones hold roughly 1.4%. The specimen was PBMCs. These receptors were obtained from a woman aged 25 to 39 in good health and CMV-seropositive. Both conserved end residues are part of each CDR3. A D gene is named only where the DNA matches it firmly. Clone size, where shown, is once, few, many, or a class for clones that have expanded.

clone size	D gene	J gene	V gene	CDR3 DNA	CDR3 protein
few	TRBD1	TRBJ2-1	TRBV15	TGTGCCACCAGCAGAGATGGGACAGGGGGACATGAGCAGTTCTTC	CATSRDGTGGHEQFF
.	TRBD2	TRBJ2-7	TRBV7-9	TGTGCCAGCAGCTTCACAGCGGGGGAGGACAACGAGCAGTACTTC	CASSFTAGEDNEQYF
few	TRBD1	TRBJ2-3	TRBV2	TGTGCCAGCAGCCCGGGACAGTACACAGATACGCAGTATTTT	CASSPGQYTDTQYF
.	.	TRBJ1-5	TRBV15	TGTGCCACCGGGGGCCCCAATCAGCCCCAGCATTTT	CATGGPNQPQHF
.	TRBD2	TRBJ2-1	TRBV7-3	TGTGCCAGCAGCTTGCTAGCGGGAGCGGTCAATGAGCAGTTCTTC	CASSLLAGAVNEQFF
many	.	TRBJ1-1	TRBV2	TGTGCCAGCAAGGTGGAGTGGCAGTCGAACACTGAAGCTTTCTTT	CASKVEWQSNTEAFF
.	.	TRBJ1-1	TRBV7-7	TGTGCCAGCAGCCCGCGGACAGTTGGGGGAAACACTGAAGCTTTCTTT	CASSPRTVGGNTEAFF
.	TRBD2	TRBJ2-7	TRBV2	TGTGCCAGCAGCCCTAGCGGGTTCTCCTACGAGCAGTACTTC	CASSPSGFSYEQYF
.	TRBD1	TRBJ1-4	TRBV5-1	TGCGCCAGCAGCCCGGGACAGCATGAAAAACTGTTTTTT	CASSPGQHEKLFF
.	TRBD1	TRBJ2-7	TRBV5-1	TGCGCCAGCAGCTTCGGACAGGACCTCTACGAGCAGTACTTC	CASSFGQDLYEQYF
few	TRBD1	TRBJ2-2	TRBV30	TGTGCCTGGAGTTCTCAGGCCGGGACAGGGACGATCCGGCACGGGGAGCTGTTTTTT	CAWSSQAGTGTIRHGELFF
.	.	TRBJ2-6	TRBV11-3	TGTGCCAGCAGCGCCCGCGGGATTTCTGGGGCCAACGTCCTGACTTTC	CASSARGISGANVLTF
.	TRBD1	TRBJ2-1	TRBV11-2	TGTGCCAGCAGCTTCGAATTCGACAGGGGGTGGAGGACGGATGAGCAGTTCTTC	CASSFEFDRGWRTDEQFF
.	.	TRBJ2-7	TRBV12-5	TGTGCTAGTGGCGAGGGACTTTACCCGAGTATCGAGCAGTACTTC	CASGEGLYPSIEQYF
.	TRBD2	TRBJ2-3	TRBV5-1	TGCGCCAGCAGCTCGACTAGCGGGGCTAGCACAGATACGCAGTATTTT	CASSSTSGASTDTQYF